The clone carrying this T cell receptor (beta chain) was counted ten times or more. Amplification of TCR beta CDR3 from genomic DNA used two-round multiplex PCR. First-round PCR, the initial amplification, used primers specific to each TRBV and TRBJ gene. A second round of PCR was carried out using universal primers. TCRdb analysed the multiplex PCR reads with MiXCR anew, one entry per CDR3 protein. The sample records roughly 30,000 distinct CDR3 sequences, approximately 32% being singletons. Germline CDR1 MNHNS, CDR2 SASEGT. With 7 bases clipped from V and 6 bases from J, the junction kept 6 bases outside the gene matches. The CDR3 consists of 14 residues. These data are taken from a study of prognosis after radiotherapy for stage I lung cancer. For the study at large: All of the patients with non-small cell lung cancer, including more than five who had refused surgery, were considered to be medically inoperable.

A draw of around 6 milliliters of peripheral blood took place at each of two time points. This sequence originates from a donor over 45 with non-small cell lung cancer. V is TRBV6-1 and J is TRBJ1-4, with 9 bases matching TRBD1. The specimen comprised PBMCs, sampled before or after stereotactic body radiation therapy (not recorded which). The CDR3 nucleotides read TGTGCCAGCAAGAAGACAGGGGGGCATGAAAAACTGTTTTTT. This sequence encodes CASKKTGGHEKLFF.